This T cell receptor (beta chain) was identified in a study of T cells in Graves' hyperthyroidism and ophthalmopathy. On the basis of clinical symptoms, serum thyroxine and TRAb, thyroid ultrasound and orbital computed tomography, diagnoses were made. PBMCs were collected from an approximately 9.4 ml volume of fresh peripheral blood. The TCR beta CDR3 regions underwent amplification using RNA transcripts as the source. An initial round of RT-PCR targeting the TCR CDR3 relied on the HTBI primer set. TCRdb reprocessed the multiplex PCR reads with MiXCR, giving one entry per CDR3 protein. The profile shows approximately 570,000 distinct CDR3 sequences, just under 20% of them singletons. This clonotype was counted between two and nine times. The CDR3 contains 12 residues. Germline assignment: CDR1 MNHEY and CDR2 SVGEGT. V was pared by 6 bases and J by 15 bases, with 18 bases between.

Material: blood. V is TRBV6-2 or TRBV6-3 and J is TRBJ2-1, with no clear D. The sequence was collected from a man aged 40-50 years with Graves' ophthalmopathy. CDR3 in amino acids: CASRDRQGWVFF. The CDR3 bases are TGTGCCAGCAGGGACCGGCAAGGGTGGGTGTTCTTC.